These 6 T cell receptor beta chains share one sample of origin, sequenced in a study of CD8 T cells in ankylosing spondylitis. General observations from the study: A motif of under 10 highly homologous TCR beta variants was seen as apparently characteristic of ankylosing spondylitis blood.

TCRdb processed the 5' RACE reads anew with MiXCR; each CDR3 protein has one entry. This sample has some 200,000 distinct CDR3 sequences; about 6.7% occur once, and the top ten carry approximately 15%. Which antigens these TCRs recognize remains unknown. Specimen: blood, either unsorted or a sorted T cell fraction (not recorded which). The receptor source for this set is a male donor with ankylosing spondylitis.

This clonotype was picked up many times. The rearrangement links TRBV7-2 to TRBJ2-7, with D perhaps matching TRBD1 (6 bases). Trimming removed 5 bases from V and 7 bases from J, with 15 bases in between. Germline CDR1 and CDR2: SGHTA and FQGNSA. The CDR3 extends over 13 amino acids. CDR3 in DNA: TGTGCCAGCAGCGACCCAGGGGCCTTAGAGCAGTACTTC. The encoded protein is CASSDPGALEQYF.

This clonotype was recorded many times. V is TRBV7-9 and J is TRBJ2-3; maybe TRBD2 (6 bases). The CDR3 has 14 amino acids. The germline V gene has CDR1 SEHNR and CDR2 FQNEAQ (reference sequence). The CDR3 loop reads CASRSGEITDTQYF. Written as DNA, the CDR3 is TGTGCGTCACGGTCGGGGGAGATCACAGATACGCAGTATTTT.

There are a few counts of this clonotype. V and J are TRBV25-1 and TRBJ1-5; no clear D. CDR3 size: 12 residues. Germline V gene sequence: CDR1 MGHDK, CDR2 SYGVNS. V was pared by 3 bases and J by 7 bases, with 7 bases between. For the CDR3, the DNA is TGTGCCAGCAGTGACCAGGACCAGCCCCAGCATTTT. Translated: CASSDQDQPQHF. The variable domain in full, completed from reference TRBV25-1 and TRBJ1-5, reads EADIYQTPRYLVIGTGKKITLECSQTMGHDKMYWYQQDPGMELHLIHYSYGVNSTEKGDLSSESTVSRIRTEHFPLTLESARPSHTSQYLCASSDQDQPQHFGDGTRLSIL.

This clonotype was detected many times. As DNA, the CDR3 is TGTGCCAGCAGCGAACTTTCCGGGACTAGCGGGAGGTTGGACAATGAGCAGTTCTTC. This encodes CASSELSGTSGRLDNEQFF. The genes are TRBV7-8 and TRBJ2-1, with 15 bases that match TRBD2. With 5 bases clipped from V and 5 bases from J, the junction kept 13 bases outside the gene matches. Germline CDR1 is SGHVS and CDR2 is FQNEAQ. The CDR3 consists of 19 residues.

This clonotype was seen at least ten times. The chain uses TRBV5-1 and TRBJ2-7; possibly TRBD1 for D (6 bases). The length of the CDR3 is 14 residues. Deletions cut 3 bases from V and 2 bases from J, with 12 bases between. Per germline, CDR1 SGHRS and CDR2 YFSETQ. CDR3 in amino acids: CASSYRTAPYEQYF. The CDR3 bases are TGCGCCAGCAGCTACCGGACAGCACCCTACGAGCAGTACTTC. Looking up the rest from reference TRBV5-1 and TRBJ2-7 gives the full variable domain: KAGVTQTPRYLIKTRGQQVTLSCSPISGHRSVSWYQQTPGQGLQFLFEYFSETQRNKGNFPGRFSGRQFSNSRSEMNVSTLELGDSALYLCASSYRTAPYEQYFGPGTRLTVT.

The table lists this clonotype with many counts. The chain is built from TRBV6-1 and TRBJ1-1, with 12 bases identical to TRBD1. With V trimmed by 6 bases and J by 6 bases, 8 bases remained unmatched. The CDR3 sequence is 15 residues long. CDR1 and CDR2 (germline): MNHNS, SASEGT. Here the CDR3 reads CASRARDRGPAEAFF. The CDR3 coding sequence is TGTGCCAGCAGGGCTCGGGACAGGGGGCCCGCTGAAGCTTTCTTT.